This T cell receptor (beta chain) was recovered during a study of shared clonotypes between healthy human individuals. For the study at large: The plates for each donor numbered three CD4 naive, three CD4 memory, two CD8 naive and one CD8 memory.

Here immunoSEQ multiplex PCR was the method, and the copy in TCRdb shows in-frame clones only, minus some. The sample lists 1.6 million or so clones; 97% to 99% were seen once. A remark on this clone: The target antigen is unknown.

CDR3 size: 17 residues. V was shortened by 4 bases and J by 0 bases, with 19 bases between the two germline ends. Germline V gives CDR1 MGHRA, CDR2 YSYEKL. General study points: The diversity represented, both genetic and in exposure history, was limited by few donors. Sorted-subset sequencing was shown by rarefaction to be incomplete despite large depth. The sharing of roughly 5% of naive CD4 clonotypes was seen across several donors.

The rearrangement joins TRBV4-1 to TRBJ2-7; D may be TRBD2 (5 bases). The receptor's source is a man aged 25 to 40 in good health. Source material: naive CD4+ T cells sorted from blood. Subset here: CD45RA+ positively selected. The CDR3 DNA is TGCGCCAGCAGCCGCATACTCGGCCCGGGGTCCTCCTACGAGCAGTACTTC. Translation gives CASSRILGPGSSYEQYF.